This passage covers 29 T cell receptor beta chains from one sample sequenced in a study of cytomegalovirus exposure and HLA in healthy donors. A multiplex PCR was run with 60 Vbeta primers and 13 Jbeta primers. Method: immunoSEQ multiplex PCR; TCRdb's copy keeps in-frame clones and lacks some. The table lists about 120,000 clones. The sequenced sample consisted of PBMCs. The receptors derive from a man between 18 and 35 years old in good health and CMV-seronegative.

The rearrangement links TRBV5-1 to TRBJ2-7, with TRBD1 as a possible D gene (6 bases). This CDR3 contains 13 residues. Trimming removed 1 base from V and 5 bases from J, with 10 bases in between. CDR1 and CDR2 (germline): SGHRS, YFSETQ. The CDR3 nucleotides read TGCGCCAGCAGCTTGTACGGGGACAACGAGCAGTACTTC. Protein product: CASSLYGDNEQYF.

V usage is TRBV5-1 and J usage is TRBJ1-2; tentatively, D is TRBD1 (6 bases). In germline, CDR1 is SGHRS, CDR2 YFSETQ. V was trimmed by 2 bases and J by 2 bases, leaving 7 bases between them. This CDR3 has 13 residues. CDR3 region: CASSFQGNYGYTF. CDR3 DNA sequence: TGCGCCAGCAGCTTTCAGGGGAACTATGGCTACACCTTC.

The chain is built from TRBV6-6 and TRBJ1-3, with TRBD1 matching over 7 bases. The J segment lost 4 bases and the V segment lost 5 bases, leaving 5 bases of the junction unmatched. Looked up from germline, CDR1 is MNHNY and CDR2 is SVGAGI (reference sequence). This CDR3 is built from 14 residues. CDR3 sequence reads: CASSRTGVGNTIYF. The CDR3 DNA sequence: TGTGCCAGCAGTAGAACAGGGGTGGGAAACACCATATATTTT.

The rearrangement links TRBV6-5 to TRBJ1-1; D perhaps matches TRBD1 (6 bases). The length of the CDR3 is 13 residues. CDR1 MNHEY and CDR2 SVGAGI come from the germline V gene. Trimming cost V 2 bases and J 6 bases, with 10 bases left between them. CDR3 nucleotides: TGTGCCAGCAGTTACGGACCAGGGGCTGAAGCTTTCTTT. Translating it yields CASSYGPGAEAFF.

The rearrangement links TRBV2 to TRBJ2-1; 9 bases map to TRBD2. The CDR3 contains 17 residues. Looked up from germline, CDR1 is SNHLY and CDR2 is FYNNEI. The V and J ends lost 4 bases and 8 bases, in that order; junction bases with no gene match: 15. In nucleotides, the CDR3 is TGTGCCAGCAGTGGGGAGAGGGGCGGGAGGGCCCGGGATGAGCAGTTCTTC. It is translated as CASSGERGGRARDEQFF.

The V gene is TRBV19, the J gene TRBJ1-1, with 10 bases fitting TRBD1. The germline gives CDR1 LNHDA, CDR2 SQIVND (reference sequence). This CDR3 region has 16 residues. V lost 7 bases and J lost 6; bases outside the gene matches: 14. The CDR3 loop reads CASTVLGMTGGSEAFF. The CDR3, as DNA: TGTGCCAGTACCGTCTTGGGGATGACAGGGGGCTCTGAAGCTTTCTTT.

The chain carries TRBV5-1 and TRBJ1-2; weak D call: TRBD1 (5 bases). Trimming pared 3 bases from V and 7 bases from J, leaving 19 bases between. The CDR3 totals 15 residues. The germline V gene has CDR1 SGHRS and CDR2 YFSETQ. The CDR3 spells CASSWGLWALSGYTF. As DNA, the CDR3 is TGCGCCAGCAGCTGGGGCCTCTGGGCCCTATCTGGCTACACCTTC.

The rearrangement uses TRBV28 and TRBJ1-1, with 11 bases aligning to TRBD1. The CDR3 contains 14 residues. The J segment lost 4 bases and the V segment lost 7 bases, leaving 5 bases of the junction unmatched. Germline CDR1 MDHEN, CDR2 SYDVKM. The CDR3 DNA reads TGTGCCAGCATGGGGACAGGGGGTTCCACTGAAGCTTTCTTT. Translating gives CASMGTGGSTEAFF.

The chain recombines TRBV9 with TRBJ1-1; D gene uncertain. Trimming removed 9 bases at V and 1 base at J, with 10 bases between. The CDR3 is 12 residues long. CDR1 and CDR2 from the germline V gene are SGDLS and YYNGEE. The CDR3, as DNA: TGTGCCACCGGGTCGGGGAACACTGAAGCTTTCTTT. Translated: CATGSGNTEAFF.

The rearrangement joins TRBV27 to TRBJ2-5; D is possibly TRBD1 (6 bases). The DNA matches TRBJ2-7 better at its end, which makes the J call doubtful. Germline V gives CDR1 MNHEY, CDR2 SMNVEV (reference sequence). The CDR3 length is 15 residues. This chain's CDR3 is CASSFQGMSSYEQYF. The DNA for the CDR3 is TGTGCCAGCAGTTTCCAGGGGATGAGCTCCTACGAGCAGTACTTC.

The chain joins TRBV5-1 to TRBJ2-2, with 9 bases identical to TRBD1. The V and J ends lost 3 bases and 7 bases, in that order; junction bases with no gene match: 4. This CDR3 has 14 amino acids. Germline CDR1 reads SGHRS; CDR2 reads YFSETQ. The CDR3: CASSYRGQGGELFF. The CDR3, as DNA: TGCGCCAGCAGCTACAGGGGGCAGGGCGGGGAGCTGTTTTTT.

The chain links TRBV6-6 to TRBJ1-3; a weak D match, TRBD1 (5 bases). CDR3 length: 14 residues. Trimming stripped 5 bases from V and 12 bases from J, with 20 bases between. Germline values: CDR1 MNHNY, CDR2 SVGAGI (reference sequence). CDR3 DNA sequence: TGTGCCAGCAGTGGGGCAGGGTTCCCTCTAGGCATATATTTT. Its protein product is CASSGAGFPLGIYF.

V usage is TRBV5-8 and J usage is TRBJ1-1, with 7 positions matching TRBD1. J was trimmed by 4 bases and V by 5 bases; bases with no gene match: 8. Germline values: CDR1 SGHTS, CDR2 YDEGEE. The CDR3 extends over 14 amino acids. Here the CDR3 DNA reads TGTGCCAGCAGTATGCCAGGGGGTAGCACTGAAGCTTTCTTT. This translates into CASSMPGGSTEAFF.

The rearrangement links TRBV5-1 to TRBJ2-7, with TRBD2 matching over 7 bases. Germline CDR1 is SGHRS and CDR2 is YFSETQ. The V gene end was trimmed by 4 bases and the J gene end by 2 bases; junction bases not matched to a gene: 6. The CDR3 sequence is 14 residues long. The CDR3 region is CASSRSSGPYEQYF. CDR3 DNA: TGCGCCAGCAGCCGCTCTAGCGGACCCTACGAGCAGTACTTC.

CDR3 coding DNA: TGTGCCAGCAGTGCCTTGACAGGGACCGGTCTGACTGAAGCTTTCTTT. Translated, it gives CASSALTGTGLTEAFF. The rearrangement uses TRBV6-1 and TRBJ1-1; TRBD1 matches 7 bases. There are 16 residues in the CDR3. V was clipped by 4 bases and J by 5 bases; unmatched bases: 13. Germline CDR1 MNHNS, CDR2 SASEGT.

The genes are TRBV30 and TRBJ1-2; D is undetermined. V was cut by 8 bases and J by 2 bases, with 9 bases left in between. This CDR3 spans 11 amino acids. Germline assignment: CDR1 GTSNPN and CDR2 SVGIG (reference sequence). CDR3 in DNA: TGTGCCGCCTCCGGGAACTATGGCTACACCTTC. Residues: CAASGNYGYTF.

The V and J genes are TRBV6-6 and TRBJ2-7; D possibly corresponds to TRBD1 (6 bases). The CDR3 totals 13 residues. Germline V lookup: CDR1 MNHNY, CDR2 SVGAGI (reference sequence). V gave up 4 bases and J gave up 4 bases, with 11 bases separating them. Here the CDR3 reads CASSFVDRYEQYF. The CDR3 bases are TGTGCCAGCAGTTTCGTGGACAGATACGAGCAGTACTTC.

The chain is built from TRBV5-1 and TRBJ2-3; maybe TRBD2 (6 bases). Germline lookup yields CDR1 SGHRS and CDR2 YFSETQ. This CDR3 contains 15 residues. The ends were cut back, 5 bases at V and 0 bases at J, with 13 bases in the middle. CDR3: CASSHSGASTDTQYF. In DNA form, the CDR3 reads TGCGCCAGCAGTCATAGCGGTGCTAGCACAGATACGCAGTATTTT.

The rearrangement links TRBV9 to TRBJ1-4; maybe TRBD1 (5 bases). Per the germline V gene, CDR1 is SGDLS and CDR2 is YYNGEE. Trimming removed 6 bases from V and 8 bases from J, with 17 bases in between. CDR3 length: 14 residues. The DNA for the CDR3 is TGTGCCAGCACCCCGTCGGCGGCAGGGGAAAAACTGTTTTTT. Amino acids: CASTPSAAGEKLFF.

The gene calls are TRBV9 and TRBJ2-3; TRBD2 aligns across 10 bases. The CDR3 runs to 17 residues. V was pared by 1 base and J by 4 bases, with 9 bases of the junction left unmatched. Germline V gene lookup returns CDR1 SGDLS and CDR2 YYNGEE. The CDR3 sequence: CASSVRGLAGVADTQYF. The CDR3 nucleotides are TGTGCCAGCAGCGTAAGGGGTCTAGCGGGGGTAGCAGATACGCAGTATTTT.

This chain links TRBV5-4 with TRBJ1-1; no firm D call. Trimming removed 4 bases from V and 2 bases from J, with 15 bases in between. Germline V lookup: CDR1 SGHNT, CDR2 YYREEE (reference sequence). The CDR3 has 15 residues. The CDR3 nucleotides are TGTGCCAGCAGCCTAAGGACGGGAGCAAACACTGAAGCTTTCTTT. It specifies CASSLRTGANTEAFF.

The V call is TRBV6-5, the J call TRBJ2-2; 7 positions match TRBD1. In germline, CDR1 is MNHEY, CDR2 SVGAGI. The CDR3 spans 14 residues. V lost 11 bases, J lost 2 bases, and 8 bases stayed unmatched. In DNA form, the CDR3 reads TGTGCCGCGGTAGGACAGGTCAACACCGGGGAGCTGTTTTTT. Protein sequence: CAAVGQVNTGELFF.

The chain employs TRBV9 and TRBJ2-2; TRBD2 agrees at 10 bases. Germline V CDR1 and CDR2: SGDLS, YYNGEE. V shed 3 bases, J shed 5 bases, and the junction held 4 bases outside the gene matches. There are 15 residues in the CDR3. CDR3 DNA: TGTGCCAGCAGCGGAGCGGGAGGGCCTACCGGGGAGCTGTTTTTT. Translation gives CASSGAGGPTGELFF.

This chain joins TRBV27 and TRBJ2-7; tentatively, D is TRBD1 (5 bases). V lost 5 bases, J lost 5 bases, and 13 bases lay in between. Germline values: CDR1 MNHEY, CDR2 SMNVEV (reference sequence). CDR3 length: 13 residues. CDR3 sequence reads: CASSRAGNHEQYF. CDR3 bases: TGTGCCAGCAGTCGGGCAGGGAACCACGAGCAGTACTTC.

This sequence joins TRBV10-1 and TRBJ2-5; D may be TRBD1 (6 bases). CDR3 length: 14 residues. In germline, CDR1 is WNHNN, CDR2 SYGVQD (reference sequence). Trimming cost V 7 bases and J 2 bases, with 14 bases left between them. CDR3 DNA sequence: TGCGCCAGCAATACAGGGCAAAAACAAGAGACCCAGTACTTC. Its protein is CASNTGQKQETQYF.

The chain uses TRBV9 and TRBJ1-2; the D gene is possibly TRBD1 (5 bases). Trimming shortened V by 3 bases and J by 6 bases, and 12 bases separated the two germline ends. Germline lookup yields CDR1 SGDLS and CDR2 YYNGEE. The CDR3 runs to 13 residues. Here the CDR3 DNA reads TGTGCCAGCAGCGAAGGGGCGAGCGATGGCTACACCTTC. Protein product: CASSEGASDGYTF.

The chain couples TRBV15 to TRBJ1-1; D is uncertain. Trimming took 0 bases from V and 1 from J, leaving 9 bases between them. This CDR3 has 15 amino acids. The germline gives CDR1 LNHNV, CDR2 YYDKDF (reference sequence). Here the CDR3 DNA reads TGTGCCACCAGCAGAGATCTACTTCGGAACACTGAAGCTTTCTTT. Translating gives CATSRDLLRNTEAFF. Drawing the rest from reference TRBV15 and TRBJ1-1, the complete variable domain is DAMVIQNPRYQVTQFGKPVTLSCSQTLNHNVMYWYQQKSSQAPKLLFHYYDKDFNNEADTPDNFQSRRPNTSFCFLDIRSPGLGDTAMYLCATSRDLLRNTEAFFGQGTRLTVV.

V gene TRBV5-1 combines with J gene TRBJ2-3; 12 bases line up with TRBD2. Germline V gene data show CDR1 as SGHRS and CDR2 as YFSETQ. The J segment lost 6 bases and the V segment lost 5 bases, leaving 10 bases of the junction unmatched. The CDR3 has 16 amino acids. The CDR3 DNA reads TGCGCCAGCAGGGCTCTAGCGGGAGGGCCTAAGGATACGCAGTATTTT. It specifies CASRALAGGPKDTQYF. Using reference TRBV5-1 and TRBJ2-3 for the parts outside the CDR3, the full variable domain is KAGVTQTPRYLIKTRGQQVTLSCSPISGHRSVSWYQQTPGQGLQFLFEYFSETQRNKGNFPGRFSGRQFSNSRSEMNVSTLELGDSALYLCASRALAGGPKDTQYFGPGTRLTVL.

Written as DNA, the CDR3 is TGCGCCACCCACCAAGGAGGTGGGGCCAACGTCCTGACTTTC. Translated, it gives CATHQGGGANVLTF. The chain is built from TRBV5-1 and TRBJ2-6, with a weak D call TRBD2 (5 bases). The CDR3 runs 14 residues. Germline CDR1 reads SGHRS; CDR2 reads YFSETQ. The V gene lost 9 bases and the J gene lost 3 bases, with 13 bases spanning the gap.